Listed below are T cell receptor beta chains from one sample, sequenced in a study of neurological immune-mediated disorders. TCRdb recomputed calls from the 5' RACE reads with MiXCR, one row per CDR3 protein. The repertoire includes about 41,000 distinct CDR3 sequences, about 12% of them detected once, and roughly 1.2% sits in the top ten. The sequenced sample consisted of PBMCs. These receptors all come from a female donor in good health. The CDR3 runs from the conserved cysteine through the conserved F or W. The D gene is left open where the match is weak. Not all rows give a size; the values are once, few, many and, for expanded clones, a class.

d_call: NA; v_call: TRBV24-1; clone_size: NA; cdr3_length: 14; j_call: TRBJ1-3; cdr3_nt: TGTGCCACCAGTGAAAACGGTCTGGGAAACACCATATATTTT; cdr3_aa: CATSENGLGNTIYF
d_call: NA; v_call: TRBV15; clone_size: few; cdr3_length: 15; j_call: TRBJ2-5; cdr3_nt: TGTGCCACCAGCAGAGATCATCGGGGATCGGAGACCCAGTACTTC; cdr3_aa: CATSRDHRGSETQYF
d_call: TRBD2; v_call: TRBV29-1; clone_size: many; cdr3_length: 14; j_call: TRBJ2-1; cdr3_nt: TGCAGCGTTGAGGCCGGACTAGCGGGAGTTGAACAGTTCTTC; cdr3_aa: CSVEAGLAGVEQFF
d_call: NA; v_call: TRBV5-5; clone_size: many; cdr3_length: 16; j_call: TRBJ2-7; cdr3_nt: TGTGCCAGCAGCTTGGCCCCGGGAGTGGATGCCTACGAGCAGTACTTC; cdr3_aa: CASSLAPGVDAYEQYF
d_call: NA; v_call: TRBV6-2/TRBV6-3; clone_size: many; cdr3_length: 15; j_call: TRBJ2-1; cdr3_nt: TGTGCCAGCAGTTTGGCGGTTAGCTCCTACAATGAGCAGTTCTTC; cdr3_aa: CASSLAVSSYNEQFF
d_call: NA; v_call: TRBV6-5; clone_size: many; cdr3_length: 15; j_call: TRBJ2-3; cdr3_nt: TGTGCCAGCAGAACAGGACTACTTAGCACAGATACGCAGTATTTT; cdr3_aa: CASRTGLLSTDTQYF
d_call: NA; v_call: TRBV5-1; clone_size: many; cdr3_length: 13; j_call: TRBJ1-2; cdr3_nt: TGCGCCAGCACAGGGAGCGCTAACTATGGCTACACCTTC; cdr3_aa: CASTGSANYGYTF
d_call: NA; v_call: TRBV15; clone_size: many; cdr3_length: 15; j_call: TRBJ2-5; cdr3_nt: TGTGCCACCAGCAGACTGGAGGGTTCCCAAGAGACCCAGTACTTC; cdr3_aa: CATSRLEGSQETQYF
d_call: NA; v_call: TRBV7-6; clone_size: NA; cdr3_length: 16; j_call: TRBJ2-1; cdr3_nt: TGTGCCAGCAGCTTAGCATGGGGGAGCTCCTACAATGAGCAGTTCTTC; cdr3_aa: CASSLAWGSSYNEQFF
d_call: NA; v_call: TRBV5-1; clone_size: few; cdr3_length: 14; j_call: TRBJ2-7; cdr3_nt: TGCGCCAGCAGCTGGACTGGGGGGTCCTACGAGCAGTACTTC; cdr3_aa: CASSWTGGSYEQYF
d_call: NA; v_call: TRBV5-1; clone_size: NA; cdr3_length: 14; j_call: TRBJ1-2; cdr3_nt: TGCGCCAGCAGCTTGAGACAAAAGGCGAATGGCTACACCTTC; cdr3_aa: CASSLRQKANGYTF
d_call: TRBD1; v_call: TRBV20-1; clone_size: many; cdr3_length: 14; j_call: TRBJ1-4; cdr3_nt: TGCAGTGCTAGAGTGGGGGACAGGTGGGAAAAACTGTTTTTT; cdr3_aa: CSARVGDRWEKLFF
d_call: TRBD1; v_call: TRBV16; clone_size: many; cdr3_length: 16; j_call: TRBJ2-1; cdr3_nt: TGTGCCAGCAGCCGGCTCGGGACAGGGGGCGAGAATGAGCAGTTCTTC; cdr3_aa: CASSRLGTGGENEQFF
d_call: NA; v_call: TRBV7-9; clone_size: many; cdr3_length: 13; j_call: TRBJ2-5; cdr3_nt: TGTGCCAGCAGCTTAGTAGACAGGGAGACCCAGTACTTC; cdr3_aa: CASSLVDRETQYF
d_call: NA; v_call: TRBV20-1; clone_size: many; cdr3_length: 12; j_call: TRBJ1-2; cdr3_nt: TGCAGTGCTAGGTCTACGGTTTATGGCTACACCTTC; cdr3_aa: CSARSTVYGYTF